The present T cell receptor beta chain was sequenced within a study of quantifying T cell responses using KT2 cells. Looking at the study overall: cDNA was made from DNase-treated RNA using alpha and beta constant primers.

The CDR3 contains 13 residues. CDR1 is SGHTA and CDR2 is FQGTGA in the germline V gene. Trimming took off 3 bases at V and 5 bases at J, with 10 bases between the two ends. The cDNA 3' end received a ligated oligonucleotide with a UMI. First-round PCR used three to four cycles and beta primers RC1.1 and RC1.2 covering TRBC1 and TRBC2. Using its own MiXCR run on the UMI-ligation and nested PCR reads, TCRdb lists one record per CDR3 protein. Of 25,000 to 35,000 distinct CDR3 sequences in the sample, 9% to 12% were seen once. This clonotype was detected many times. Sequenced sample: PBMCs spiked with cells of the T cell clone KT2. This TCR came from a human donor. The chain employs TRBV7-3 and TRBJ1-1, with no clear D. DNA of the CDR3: TGTGCCAGCAGCTTGAGGAGGGAAACTGAAGCTTTCTTT. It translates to CASSLRRETEAFF.